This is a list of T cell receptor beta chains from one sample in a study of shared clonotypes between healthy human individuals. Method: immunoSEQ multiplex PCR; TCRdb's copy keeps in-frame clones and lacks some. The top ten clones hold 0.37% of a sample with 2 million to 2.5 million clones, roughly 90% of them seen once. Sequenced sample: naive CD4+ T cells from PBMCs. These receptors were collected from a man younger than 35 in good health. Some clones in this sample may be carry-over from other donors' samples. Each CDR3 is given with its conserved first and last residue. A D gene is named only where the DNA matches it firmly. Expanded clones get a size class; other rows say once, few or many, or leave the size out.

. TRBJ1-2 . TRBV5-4 CASSLQLYGYTF TGTGCCAGCAGTTTACAGCTGTATGGCTACACCTTC
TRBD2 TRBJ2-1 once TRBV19 CASVEGSSGSITRPVF TGTGCCAGTGTTGAGGGATCCAGCGGGAGTATCACCCGCCCGGTCTTC
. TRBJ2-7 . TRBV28 CASNSNYEQYF TGTGCCAGCAACAGCAACTACGAGCAGTACTTC
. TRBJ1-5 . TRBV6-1 CASSEGGHQPQHF TGTGCCAGCAGTGAAGGGGGGCATCAGCCCCAGCATTTT
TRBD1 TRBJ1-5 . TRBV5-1 CASSPQGAGQPQHF TGCGCCAGCAGCCCCCAGGGGGCAGGACAGCCCCAGCATTTT
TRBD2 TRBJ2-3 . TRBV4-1 CASSPRGQASGSRDTQYF TGCGCCAGCAGCCCTCGGGGACAGGCTAGCGGGAGCCGGGATACGCAGTATTTT
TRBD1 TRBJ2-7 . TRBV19 CASSDPRGNAYEQYF TGTGCCAGTAGCGACCCCAGGGGGAATGCCTACGAGCAGTACTTC
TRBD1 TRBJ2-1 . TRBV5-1 CASSLTGTRSYNEQFF TGCGCCAGCAGCCTGACAGGGACGCGGAGCTACAATGAGCAGTTCTTC
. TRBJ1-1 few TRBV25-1 CASRQDTEAFF TGTGCCAGCAGGCAGGACACTGAAGCTTTCTTT
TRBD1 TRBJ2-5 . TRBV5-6 CASSLTDRVGQETQYF TGTGCCAGCAGCTTGACGGACAGAGTGGGACAGGAGACCCAGTACTTC
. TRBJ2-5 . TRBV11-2 CASSFTGNSETQYF TGTGCCAGCAGCTTTACAGGGAACTCCGAGACCCAGTACTTC
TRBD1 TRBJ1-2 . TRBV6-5 CASRKVGQVYGYTF TGTGCCAGCCGAAAAGTCGGACAGGTCTATGGCTACACCTTC
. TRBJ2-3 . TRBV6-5 CASSYSGSGSKGGEYF TGTGCCAGCAGTTACTCGGGAAGCGGGTCGAAAGGAGGCGAGTATTTT
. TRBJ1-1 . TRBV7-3 CASSWTDSTEAFF TGTGCCAGCAGCTGGACAGACTCAACTGAAGCTTTCTTT
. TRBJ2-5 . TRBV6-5 CASSPPRASQETQYF TGTGCCAGCAGCCCCCCCCGGGCGAGTCAAGAGACCCAGTACTTC
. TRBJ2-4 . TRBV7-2 CASSLAPRLGAKNIQYF TGTGCCAGCAGCTTAGCCCCTAGACTGGGGGCCAAAAACATTCAGTACTTC
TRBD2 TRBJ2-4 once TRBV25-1 CASSVGREVLGNIQYF TGTGCCAGCAGTGTCGGGCGGGAGGTATTGGGAAACATTCAGTACTTC
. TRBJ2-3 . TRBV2 CASSEGSGRGGTQYF TGTGCCAGCAGTGAAGGGAGCGGAAGAGGGGGTACGCAGTATTTT
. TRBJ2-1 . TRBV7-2 CASSLEVVNEQFF TGTGCCAGCAGCTTAGAAGTTGTCAATGAGCAGTTCTTC
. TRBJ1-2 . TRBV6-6 CASSFSPATPNYGYTF TGTGCCAGCAGTTTTTCGCCTGCGACCCCTAACTATGGCTACACCTTC
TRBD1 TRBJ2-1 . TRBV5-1 CASSSDVGTGGINEQFF TGCGCCAGCAGCTCAGATGTGGGGACAGGGGGTATCAATGAGCAGTTCTTC
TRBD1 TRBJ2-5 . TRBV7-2 CASSSQTGPQETQYF TGTGCCAGCAGCTCACAGACAGGGCCCCAAGAGACCCAGTACTTC
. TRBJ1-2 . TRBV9 CASSVQGSNYGYTF TGTGCCAGCAGCGTGCAGGGCTCGAACTATGGCTACACCTTC
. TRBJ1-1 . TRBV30 CAWSVKRNTEAFF TGTGCCTGGAGTGTTAAGCGTAACACTGAAGCTTTCTTT
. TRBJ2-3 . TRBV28 CASSLRWGPWGTDTQYF TGTGCCAGCAGTTTACGTTGGGGCCCATGGGGCACAGATACGCAGTATTTT
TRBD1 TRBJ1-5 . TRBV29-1 CSVAPLEQGNGRPQHF TGCAGCGTTGCCCCCCTGGAACAGGGGAATGGGCGGCCCCAGCATTTT
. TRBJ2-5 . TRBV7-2 CASSSYETQYF TGTGCCAGCAGCTCGTACGAGACCCAGTACTTC
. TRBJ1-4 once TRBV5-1 CASSLALGMVEKLFF TGCGCCAGCAGCTTGGCCCTGGGCATGGTTGAAAAACTGTTTTTT
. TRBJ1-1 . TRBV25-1 CASSGTGKNTEAFF TGTGCCAGCAGTGGAACAGGGAAGAACACTGAAGCTTTCTTT
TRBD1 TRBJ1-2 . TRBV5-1 CASSSGTVSDYGYTF TGCGCCAGCAGCTCCGGGACAGTAAGCGACTATGGCTACACCTTC
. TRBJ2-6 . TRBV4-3 CASSQEWGRRSSGANVLTF TGCGCCAGCAGCCAAGAATGGGGCAGGCGATCCTCTGGGGCCAACGTCCTGACTTTC
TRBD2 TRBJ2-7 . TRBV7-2 CASSLGPSGNYEQYF TGTGCCAGCAGCTTAGGCCCTAGCGGCAACTACGAGCAGTACTTC
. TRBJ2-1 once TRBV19 CASKTQPPGVEQFF TGTGCCAGTAAAACCCAACCCCCGGGGGTGGAGCAGTTCTTC
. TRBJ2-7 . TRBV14 CASSRLARSYEQYF TGTGCCAGCAGCCGTCTAGCGCGAAGCTACGAGCAGTACTTC
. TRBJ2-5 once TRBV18 CASSPRDGGGETQYF TGTGCCAGCTCACCGCGGGACGGCGGAGGGGAGACCCAGTACTTC
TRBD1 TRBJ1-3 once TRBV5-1 CASSHGTGTSGNTIYF TGCGCCAGCAGCCACGGGACAGGAACCTCTGGAAACACCATATATTTT
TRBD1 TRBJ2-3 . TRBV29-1 CSVHGQGLKKQYF TGCAGCGTCCACGGACAGGGTTTAAAGAAGCAGTATTTT
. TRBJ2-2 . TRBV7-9 CASSKLTGIGELFF TGTGCCAGCAGCAAATTGACGGGTATCGGGGAGCTGTTTTTT
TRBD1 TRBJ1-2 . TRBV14 CASSPGQVYGYTF TGTGCCAGCAGCCCGGGACAGGTCTATGGCTACACCTTC
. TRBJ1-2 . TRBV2 CASMGGAIDGYTF TGTGCCAGCATGGGGGGCGCAATAGATGGCTACACCTTC
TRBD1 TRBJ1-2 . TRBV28 CASRRGTGYGYTF TGTGCCAGCAGGCGTGGGACAGGGTATGGCTACACCTTC
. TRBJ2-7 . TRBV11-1 CASSTYRENYEQYF TGTGCCAGCAGCACCTACAGGGAGAACTACGAGCAGTACTTC
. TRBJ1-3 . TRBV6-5 CASSRQGSGNTIYF TGTGCCAGCAGCCGCCAGGGGTCTGGAAACACCATATATTTT
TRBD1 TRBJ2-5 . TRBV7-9 CASSLDRGSGETQYF TGTGCCAGCAGCTTAGACAGGGGCTCCGGAGAGACCCAGTACTTC
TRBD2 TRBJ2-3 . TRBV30 CAWSTERGADTQYF TGTGCCTGGAGTACGGAACGGGGGGCAGATACGCAGTATTTT
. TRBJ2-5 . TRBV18 CASSPPSPRRETQYF TGTGCCAGCTCACCACCGAGTCCGAGAAGAGAGACCCAGTACTTC
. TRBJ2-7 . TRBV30 CAWSPTLYEQYF TGTGCCTGGAGTCCGACACTCTACGAGCAGTACTTC
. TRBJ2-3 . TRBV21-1 CASSKAWSTDTQYF TGTGCCAGCAGCAAAGCTTGGTCCACAGATACGCAGTATTTT
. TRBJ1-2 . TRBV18 CASSPPPGTAGYTF TGTGCCAGCTCACCACCCCCAGGGACGGCTGGCTACACCTTC
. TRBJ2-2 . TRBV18 CASSPPRVDIATGELFF TGTGCCAGCTCACCACCCCGTGTCGACATTGCCACCGGGGAGCTGTTTTTT
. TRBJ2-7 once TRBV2 CASSDLRTLEQYF TGTGCCAGCAGTGATCTTCGGACCCTGGAGCAGTACTTC
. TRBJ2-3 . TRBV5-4 CASSFDPGDTQYF TGTGCCAGCAGCTTTGACCCGGGGGATACGCAGTATTTT
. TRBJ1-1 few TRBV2 CASRVRGESEAFF TGTGCCAGCAGAGTCAGGGGAGAGTCTGAAGCTTTCTTT
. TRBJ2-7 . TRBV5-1 CASSPLYGGRTRSYEQYF TGCGCCAGCAGCCCATTGTATGGGGGGCGAACACGATCCTACGAGCAGTACTTC
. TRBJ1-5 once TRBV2 CASSASGSRSNQPQHF TGTGCCAGCAGTGCTTCCGGCAGCCGTAGCAATCAGCCCCAGCATTTT
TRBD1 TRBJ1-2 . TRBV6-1 CASRRETGYGYTF TGTGCCAGCAGGAGGGAGACAGGGTATGGCTACACCTTC
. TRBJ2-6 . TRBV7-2 CASSLGASGANVLTF TGTGCCAGCAGCCTAGGGGCCTCTGGGGCCAACGTCCTGACTTTC
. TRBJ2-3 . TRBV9 CASSVETAFIGTQYF TGTGCCAGCAGCGTAGAAACAGCCTTTATAGGTACGCAGTATTTT
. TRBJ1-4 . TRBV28 CASHRGTNEKLFF TGTGCCAGTCATCGGGGGACTAATGAAAAACTGTTTTTT